This TCR beta chain was identified in a study of CD8 T cells in Susac syndrome. A remark on this clonotype: Its antigen is unknown.

After extraction with the RNeasy kit, about 0.45 to 1 ug of the RNA was reverse transcribed using random hexamers. TCRdb independently ran MiXCR on the immunoSEQ multiplex PCR reads; one entry per CDR3 protein. The sample shows under 95,000 distinct CDR3 sequences, approximately 95% of them seen only once. The Susac syndrome patients fit the recently defined diagnostic criteria for definite or probable disease. TEMRA cells were enriched by FACS, while CD8+ and CD4+ T cells were obtained through a negative isolation that was performed magnetically. Findings and limits, study-wide: Susac-specific public clones found in total CD8+ repertoires numbered some 17, and those in CD8+ TEMRA repertoires numbered several.

This TCR derives from a human donor with Susac syndrome. The sequencing sample was made of CD8+ T cells from PBMCs.

CDR3 nucleotide sequence: TGTGCCAGCAGCGTATGGAGAGACACTAACTATGGCTACACCTTC. Translation: CASSVWRDTNYGYTF. The genes are TRBV9 and TRBJ1-2; D remains unclear. Germline lookup yields CDR1 SGDLS and CDR2 YYNGEE. The CDR3 has 15 residues. V shed 1 base and J shed 0 bases, with 10 bases lying between them. The full variable domain, rest sourced from reference TRBV9 and TRBJ1-2, is DSGVTQTPKHLITATGQRVTLRCSPRSGDLSVYWYQQSLDQGLQFLIQYYNGEERAKGNILERFSAQQFPDLHSELNLSSLELGDSALYFCASSVWRDTNYGYTFGSGTRLTVV.